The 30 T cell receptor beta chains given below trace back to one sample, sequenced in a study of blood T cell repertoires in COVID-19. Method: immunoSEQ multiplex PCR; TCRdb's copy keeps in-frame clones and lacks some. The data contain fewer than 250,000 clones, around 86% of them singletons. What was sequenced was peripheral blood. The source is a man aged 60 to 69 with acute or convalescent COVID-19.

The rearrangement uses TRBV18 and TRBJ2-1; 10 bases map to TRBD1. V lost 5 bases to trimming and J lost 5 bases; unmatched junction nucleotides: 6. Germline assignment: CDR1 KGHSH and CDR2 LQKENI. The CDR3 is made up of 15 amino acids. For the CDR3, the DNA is TGTGCCAGCTCAGTTGACAGGGGGCTGAACAATGAGCAGTTCTTC. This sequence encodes CASSVDRGLNNEQFF.

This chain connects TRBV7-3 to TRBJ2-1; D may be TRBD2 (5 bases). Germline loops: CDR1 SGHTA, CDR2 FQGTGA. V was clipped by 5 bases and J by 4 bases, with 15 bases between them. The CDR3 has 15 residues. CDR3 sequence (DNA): TGTGCCAGCAGCCCCCGGCGGGCGGATTACAATGAGCAGTTCTTC. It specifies CASSPRRADYNEQFF.

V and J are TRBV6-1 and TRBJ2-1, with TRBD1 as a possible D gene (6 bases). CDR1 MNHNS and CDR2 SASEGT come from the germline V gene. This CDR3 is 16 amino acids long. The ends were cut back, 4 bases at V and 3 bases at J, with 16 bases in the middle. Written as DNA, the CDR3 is TGTGCCAGCAGTGCTGTACAGGGAGTAGTCTACAATGAGCAGTTCTTC. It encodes CASSAVQGVVYNEQFF.

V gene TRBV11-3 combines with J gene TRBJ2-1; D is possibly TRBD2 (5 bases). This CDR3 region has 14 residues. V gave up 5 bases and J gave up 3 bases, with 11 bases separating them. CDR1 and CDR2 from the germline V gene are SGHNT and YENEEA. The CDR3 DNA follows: TGTGCCAGCAGCCCGGACGGGGTCTACAATGAGCAGTTCTTC. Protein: CASSPDGVYNEQFF.

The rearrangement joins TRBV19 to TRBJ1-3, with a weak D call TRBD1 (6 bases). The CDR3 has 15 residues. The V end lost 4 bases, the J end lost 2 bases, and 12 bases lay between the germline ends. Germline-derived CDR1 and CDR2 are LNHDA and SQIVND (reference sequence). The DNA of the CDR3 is TGTGCCAGTAGTACCACAGGGACCCCTGGAAACACCATATATTTT. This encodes CASSTTGTPGNTIYF.

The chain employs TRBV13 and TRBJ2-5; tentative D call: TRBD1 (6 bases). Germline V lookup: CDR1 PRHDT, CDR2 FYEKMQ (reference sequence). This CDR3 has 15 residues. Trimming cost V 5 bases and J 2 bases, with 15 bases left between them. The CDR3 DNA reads TGTGCCAGCAGCACGAGAAAGGACAGACAAGAGACCCAGTACTTC. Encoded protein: CASSTRKDRQETQYF.

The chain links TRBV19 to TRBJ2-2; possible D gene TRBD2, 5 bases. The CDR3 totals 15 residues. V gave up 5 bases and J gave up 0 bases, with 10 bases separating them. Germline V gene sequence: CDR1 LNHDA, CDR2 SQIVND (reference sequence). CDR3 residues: CASSAGASNTGELFF. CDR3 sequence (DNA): TGTGCCAGTAGTGCGGGTGCCTCGAACACCGGGGAGCTGTTTTTT.

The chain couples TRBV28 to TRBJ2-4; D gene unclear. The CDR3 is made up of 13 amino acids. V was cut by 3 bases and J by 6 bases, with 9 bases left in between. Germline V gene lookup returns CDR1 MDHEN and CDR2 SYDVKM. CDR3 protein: CASSFLVPNIQYF. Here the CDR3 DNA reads TGTGCCAGCAGTTTTCTAGTGCCAAACATTCAGTACTTC.

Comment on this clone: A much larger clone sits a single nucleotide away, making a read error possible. The CDR3, as DNA: TGTGCCAGCAGTGGGGACTGGACCTACGAGCAGTACTTC. Translation: CASSGDWTYEQYF. This chain connects TRBV6-2 or TRBV6-3 to TRBJ2-7, with a possible D match to TRBD2 (6 bases). Germline values: CDR1 MNHEY, CDR2 SVGEGT. The CDR3 loop spans 13 amino acids. V lost 5 bases and J lost 2, with 10 bases in between.

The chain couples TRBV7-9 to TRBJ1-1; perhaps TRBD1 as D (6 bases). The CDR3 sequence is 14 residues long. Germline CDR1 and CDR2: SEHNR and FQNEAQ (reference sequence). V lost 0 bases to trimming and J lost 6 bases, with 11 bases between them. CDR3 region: CASSLAPGGPEAFF. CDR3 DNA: TGTGCCAGCAGCTTAGCGCCGGGGGGCCCTGAAGCTTTCTTT.

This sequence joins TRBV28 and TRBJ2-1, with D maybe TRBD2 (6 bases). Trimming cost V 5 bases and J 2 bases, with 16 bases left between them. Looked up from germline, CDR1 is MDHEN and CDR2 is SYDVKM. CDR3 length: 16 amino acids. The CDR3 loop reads CASSTSSWGAYNEQFF. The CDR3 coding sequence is TGTGCCAGCAGTACATCCAGTTGGGGGGCCTACAATGAGCAGTTCTTC.

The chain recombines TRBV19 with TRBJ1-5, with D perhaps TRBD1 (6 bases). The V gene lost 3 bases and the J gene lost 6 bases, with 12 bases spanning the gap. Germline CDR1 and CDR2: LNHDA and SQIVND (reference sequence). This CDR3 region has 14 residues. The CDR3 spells CASSIGGQTQPQHF. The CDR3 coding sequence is TGTGCCAGTAGTATCGGAGGACAGACTCAGCCCCAGCATTTT.

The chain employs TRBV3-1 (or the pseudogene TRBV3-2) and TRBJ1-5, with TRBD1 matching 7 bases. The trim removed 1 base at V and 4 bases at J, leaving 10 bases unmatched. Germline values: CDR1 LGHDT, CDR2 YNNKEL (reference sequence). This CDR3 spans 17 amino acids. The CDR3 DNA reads TGTGCCAGCAGCCAAGGACCCCGACAGGGAATTAATCAGCCCCAGCATTTT. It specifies CASSQGPRQGINQPQHF.

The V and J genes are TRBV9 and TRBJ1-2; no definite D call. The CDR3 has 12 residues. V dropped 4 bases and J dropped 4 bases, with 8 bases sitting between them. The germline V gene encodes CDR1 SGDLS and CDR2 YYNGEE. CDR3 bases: TGTGCCAGCAGCCTAGACTTCTATGGCTACACCTTC. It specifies CASSLDFYGYTF.

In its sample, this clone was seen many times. The CDR3 DNA is TGTGCCAGTACCCCCCAGCCTGGCGGGGGGGCAGATACGCAGTATTTT. Protein: CASTPQPGGGADTQYF. This chain uses TRBV19 with TRBJ2-3; 9 nucleotides match TRBD2. Unmatched junction bases numbered 12, after V lost 7 bases and J lost 4 bases. The length of the CDR3 is 16 residues. Germline CDR1 is LNHDA and CDR2 is SQIVND (reference sequence).

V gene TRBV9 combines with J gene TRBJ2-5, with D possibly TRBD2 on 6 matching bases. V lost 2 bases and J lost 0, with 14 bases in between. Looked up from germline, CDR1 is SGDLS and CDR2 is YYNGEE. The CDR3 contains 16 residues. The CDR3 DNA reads TGTGCCAGCAGCGTTGGAATGGGAGGCTACCAAGAGACCCAGTACTTC. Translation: CASSVGMGGYQETQYF.

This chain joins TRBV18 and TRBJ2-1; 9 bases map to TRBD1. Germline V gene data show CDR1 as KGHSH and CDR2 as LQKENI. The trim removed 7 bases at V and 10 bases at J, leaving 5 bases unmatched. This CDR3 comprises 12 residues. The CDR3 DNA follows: TGTGCCAGCTGGCGGGACAGGGACGAGCAGTTCTTC. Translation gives CASWRDRDEQFF. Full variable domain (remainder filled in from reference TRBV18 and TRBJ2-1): NAGVMQNPRHLVRRRGQEARLRCSPMKGHSHVYWYRQLPEEGLKFMVYLQKENIIDESGMPKERFSAEFPKEGPSILRIQQVVRGDSAAYFCASWRDRDEQFFGPGTRLTVL.

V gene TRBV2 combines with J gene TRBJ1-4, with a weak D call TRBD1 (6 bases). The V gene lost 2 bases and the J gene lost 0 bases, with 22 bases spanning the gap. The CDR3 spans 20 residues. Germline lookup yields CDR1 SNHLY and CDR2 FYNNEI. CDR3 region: CASSEQIPGVVPATNEKLFF. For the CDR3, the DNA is TGTGCCAGCAGTGAACAAATTCCAGGGGTCGTGCCCGCAACTAATGAAAAACTGTTTTTT. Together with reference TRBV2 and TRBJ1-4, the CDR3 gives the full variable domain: EPEVTQTPSHQVTQMGQEVILRCVPISNHLYFYWYRQILGQKVEFLVSFYNNEISEKSEIFDDQFSVERPDGSNFTLKIRSTKLEDSAMYFCASSEQIPGVVPATNEKLFFGSGTQLSVL.

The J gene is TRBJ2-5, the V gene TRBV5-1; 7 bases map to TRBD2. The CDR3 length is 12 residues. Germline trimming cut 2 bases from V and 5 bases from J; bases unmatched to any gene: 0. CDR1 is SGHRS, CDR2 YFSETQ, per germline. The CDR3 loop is CASSFGGETQYF. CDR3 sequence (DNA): TGCGCCAGCAGCTTCGGGGGGGAGACCCAGTACTTC.

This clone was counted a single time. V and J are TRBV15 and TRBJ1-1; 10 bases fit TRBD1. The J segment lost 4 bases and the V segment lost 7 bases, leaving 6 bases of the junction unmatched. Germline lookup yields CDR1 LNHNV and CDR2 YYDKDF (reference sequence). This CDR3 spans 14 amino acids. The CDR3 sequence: CATKGRTGGTEAFF. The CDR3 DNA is TGTGCCACCAAAGGCAGGACAGGGGGCACTGAAGCTTTCTTT.

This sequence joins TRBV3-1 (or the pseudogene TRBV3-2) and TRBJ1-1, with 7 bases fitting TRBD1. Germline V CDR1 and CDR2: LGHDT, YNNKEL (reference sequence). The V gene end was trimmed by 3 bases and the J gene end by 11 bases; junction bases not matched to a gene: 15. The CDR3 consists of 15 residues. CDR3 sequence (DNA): TGTGCCAGCAGCCAGGAGCGCCGATTGGGACAGTCGGCTTTCTTT. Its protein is CASSQERRLGQSAFF.

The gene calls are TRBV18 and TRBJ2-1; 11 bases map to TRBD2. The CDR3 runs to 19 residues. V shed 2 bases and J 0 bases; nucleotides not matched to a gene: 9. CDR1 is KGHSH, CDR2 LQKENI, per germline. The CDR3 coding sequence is TGTGCCAGCTCACCAGTAGCGGGGGGGCCCGGTGGCTCCTACAATGAGCAGTTCTTC. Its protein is CASSPVAGGPGGSYNEQFF.

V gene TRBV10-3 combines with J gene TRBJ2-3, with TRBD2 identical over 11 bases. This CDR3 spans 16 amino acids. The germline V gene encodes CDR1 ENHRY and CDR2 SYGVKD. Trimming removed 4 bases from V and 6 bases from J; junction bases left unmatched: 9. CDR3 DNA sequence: TGTGCCATCAGTGGAGTTAGCGGGGGGGCAAAGGATACGCAGTATTTT. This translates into CAISGVSGGAKDTQYF.

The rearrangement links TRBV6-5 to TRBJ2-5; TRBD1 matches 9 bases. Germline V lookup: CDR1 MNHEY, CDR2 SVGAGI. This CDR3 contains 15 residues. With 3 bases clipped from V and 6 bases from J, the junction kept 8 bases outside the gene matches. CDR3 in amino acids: CASSYEDRGYQTQYF. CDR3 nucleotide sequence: TGTGCCAGCAGTTATGAGGACAGGGGATATCAGACCCAGTACTTC.

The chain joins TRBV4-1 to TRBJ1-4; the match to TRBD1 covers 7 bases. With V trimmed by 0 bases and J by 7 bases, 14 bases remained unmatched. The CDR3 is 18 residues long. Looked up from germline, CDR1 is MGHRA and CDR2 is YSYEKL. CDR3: CASSQDPHSGGRGEKLFF. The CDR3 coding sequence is TGCGCCAGCAGCCAAGACCCTCATTCAGGGGGACGTGGTGAAAAACTGTTTTTT.

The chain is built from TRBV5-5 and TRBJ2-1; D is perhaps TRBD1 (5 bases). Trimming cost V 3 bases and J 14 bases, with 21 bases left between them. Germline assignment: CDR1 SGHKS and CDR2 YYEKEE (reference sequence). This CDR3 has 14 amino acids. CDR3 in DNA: TGTGCCAGCAGCTCTCCAGTCAGGGATCTTGCGGAGTTCTTC. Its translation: CASSSPVRDLAEFF.

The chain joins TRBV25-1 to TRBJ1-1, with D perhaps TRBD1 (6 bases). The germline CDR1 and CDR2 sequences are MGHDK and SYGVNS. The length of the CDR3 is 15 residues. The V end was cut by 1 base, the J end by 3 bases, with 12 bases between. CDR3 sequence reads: CASSESLDRYTEAFF. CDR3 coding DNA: TGTGCCAGCAGTGAATCCCTCGACAGGTACACTGAAGCTTTCTTT.

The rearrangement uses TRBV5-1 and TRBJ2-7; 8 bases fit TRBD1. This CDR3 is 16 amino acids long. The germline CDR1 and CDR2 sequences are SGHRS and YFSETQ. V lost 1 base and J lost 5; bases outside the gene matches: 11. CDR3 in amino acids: CASSLSRTGSVDEQYF. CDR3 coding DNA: TGCGCCAGCAGCTTGAGCCGGACAGGGAGCGTCGACGAGCAGTACTTC.

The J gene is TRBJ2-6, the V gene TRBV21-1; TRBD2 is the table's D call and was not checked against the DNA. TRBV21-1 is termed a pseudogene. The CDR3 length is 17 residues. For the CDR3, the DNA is TGTGCCAGCAGCGGCCGGGACTGTCGCTCTGGGGCCAACGTCCTGACTTTC. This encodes CASSGRDCRSGANVLTF.

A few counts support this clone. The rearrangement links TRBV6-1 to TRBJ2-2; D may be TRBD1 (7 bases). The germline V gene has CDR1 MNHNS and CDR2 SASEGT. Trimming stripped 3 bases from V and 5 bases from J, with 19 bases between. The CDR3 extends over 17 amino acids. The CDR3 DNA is TGTGCCAGCAGTGACCGCAGCAGGGGGAGGTGGACCGGGGAGCTGTTTTTT. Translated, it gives CASSDRSRGRWTGELFF.